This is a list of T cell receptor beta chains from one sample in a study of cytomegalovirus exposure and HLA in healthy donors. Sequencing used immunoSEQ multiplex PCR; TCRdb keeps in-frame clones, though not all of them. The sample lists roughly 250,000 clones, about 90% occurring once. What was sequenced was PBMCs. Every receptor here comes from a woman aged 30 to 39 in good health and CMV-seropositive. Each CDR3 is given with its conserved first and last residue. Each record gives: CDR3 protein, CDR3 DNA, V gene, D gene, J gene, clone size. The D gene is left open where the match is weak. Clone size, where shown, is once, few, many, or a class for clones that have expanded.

CASSSPGQNTGELFF,TGCGCCAGCAGCTCTCCGGGACAGAACACCGGGGAGCTGTTTTTT,TRBV5-1,-,TRBJ2-2,-
CASSLLLAGGGDYQETQYF,TGTGCCAGCAGTTTATTACTAGCGGGAGGGGGTGATTACCAAGAGACCCAGTACTTC,TRBV28,TRBD2,TRBJ2-5,-
CASSPLAGGSYNEQFF,TGTGCCAGCAGTCCCTTAGCGGGAGGCTCCTACAATGAGCAGTTCTTC,TRBV27,TRBD2,TRBJ2-1,-
CASSSGTGGQGFSYEQYF,TGCGCCAGCAGCTCGGGGACAGGGGGTCAGGGGTTTTCCTACGAGCAGTACTTC,TRBV5-1,TRBD1,TRBJ2-7,-
CASSISGQLYEQYF,TGCGCCAGCAGCATCTCAGGACAGCTCTACGAGCAGTACTTC,TRBV5-1,-,TRBJ2-7,-
CASSLSRGDNEQFF,TGTGCCAGCAGCTTAAGTCGGGGGGACAATGAGCAGTTCTTC,TRBV7-8,TRBD2,TRBJ2-1,-
CASSLSFLVAAQYF,TGTGCCAGCAGCTTATCCTTCCTAGTCGCGGCCCAGTACTTC,TRBV7-8,-,TRBJ2-5,-
CASSGSRGETQYF,TGTGCCAGCAGTGGCTCCAGGGGGGAGACCCAGTACTTC,TRBV2,TRBD1,TRBJ2-5,-
CATSRGPGGADVTEAFF,TGTGCCACCAGCAGAGGCCCGGGGGGCGCGGATGTCACTGAAGCTTTCTTT,TRBV15,-,TRBJ1-1,-
CASSPQGVGNQPQHF,TGCGCCAGCAGCCCGCAGGGGGTTGGCAATCAGCCCCAGCATTTT,TRBV4-1,TRBD1,TRBJ1-5,once
CSGDRGDTDTQYF,TGCAGCGGTGACAGGGGGGACACAGATACGCAGTATTTT,TRBV29-1,TRBD1,TRBJ2-3,-
CASSPMPGVGNQPQHF,TGCGCCAGCAGCCCGATGCCGGGGGTAGGCAATCAGCCCCAGCATTTT,TRBV5-1,-,TRBJ1-5,-
CASSGRVNEQFF,TGCGCCAGCAGCGGGCGCGTGAATGAGCAGTTCTTC,TRBV4-1,-,TRBJ2-1,-
CASSLERQGETQYF,TGCGCCAGCAGCTTGGAACGACAGGGAGAGACCCAGTACTTC,TRBV5-1,TRBD1,TRBJ2-5,-
CASSVNEKLFF,TGTGCCAGCAGCGTGAATGAAAAACTGTTTTTT,TRBV2,-,TRBJ1-4,-
CASSDHTGYNQPQHF,TGTGCCAGCAGTGACCATACAGGGTACAATCAGCCCCAGCATTTT,TRBV2,-,TRBJ1-5,-
CASSHLAETYNEQFF,TGTGCCAGCAGCCATTTAGCGGAAACTTACAATGAGCAGTTCTTC,TRBV7-6,-,TRBJ2-1,-
CAWSVRGQKYEQYF,TGTGCCTGGAGTGTACGGGGACAGAAGTACGAGCAGTACTTC,TRBV30,TRBD1,TRBJ2-7,-
CASWEGNQPQHF,TGTGCCAGCTGGGAGGGCAATCAGCCCCAGCATTTT,TRBV6-1,-,TRBJ1-5,-
CASSYAGLRTEAFF,TGTGCCAGCAGTTACGCAGGGTTGCGGACTGAAGCTTTCTTT,TRBV6-5,-,TRBJ1-1,once